Shown below are 32 T cell receptor beta chains from a single sample sequenced in a study of shared clonotypes between healthy human individuals. Method: immunoSEQ multiplex PCR; TCRdb's copy keeps in-frame clones and lacks some. The data show 800,000 to 950,000 clones, about 97% seen once. Terminally differentiated effector memory CD45RA+ cells were excluded by CCR7 positive selection of CD45RO-negative cells. The sequencing sample was made of naive CD8+ T cells sorted from blood. These receptors originate from a man aged 30-40 years in good health.

A word on this clone: Distinct nucleotide sequences in the sample also encode this CDR3. The genes are TRBV27 and TRBJ2-7, with TRBD2 identical over 8 bases. The CDR3 extends over 14 amino acids. V was pared by 5 bases and J by 4 bases, with 7 bases of the junction left unmatched. The germline V gene has CDR1 MNHEY and CDR2 SMNVEV (reference sequence). CDR3 in DNA: TGTGCCAGCAGTCCGAGCGGGAGTACTTACGAGCAGTACTTC. It translates to CASSPSGSTYEQYF.

The rearrangement joins TRBV6-5 to TRBJ2-7; no firm D call. Trimming pared 6 bases from V and 1 base from J, leaving 13 bases between. CDR3 size: 14 residues. Per germline, CDR1 MNHEY and CDR2 SVGAGI. CDR3 region: CASRSGIGSYEQYF. As DNA, the CDR3 is TGTGCCAGCAGATCGGGCATTGGTTCCTACGAGCAGTACTTC.

Remarks on this clone: The same CDR3 also results from other DNA sequences found in this sample. The gene calls are TRBV5-1 and TRBJ2-1; 8 bases align to TRBD1. CDR1 and CDR2 (germline): SGHRS, YFSETQ. The length of the CDR3 is 14 residues. The junction had 7 bases not matched to a gene; V was cut back by 3 bases and J by 8 bases. In nucleotides, the CDR3 is TGCGCCAGCAGCTCCAGGACAGGGCTGGATGAGCAGTTCTTC. It translates to CASSSRTGLDEQFF.

This clone is a singleton in its sample. The chain recombines TRBV15 with TRBJ2-7; TRBD1 matches at 7 bases. The CDR3 runs 18 residues. In germline, CDR1 is LNHNV, CDR2 YYDKDF (reference sequence). The junction had 13 bases not matched to a gene; V was cut back by 2 bases and J by 0 bases. Here the CDR3 DNA reads TGTGCCACCAGCAGACTGACAGGGTCGAACAACCCCTCCTACGAGCAGTACTTC. Amino acids: CATSRLTGSNNPSYEQYF.

This clone was detected only once. This chain joins TRBV11-2 and TRBJ2-2, with 8 bases lining up with TRBD2. CDR3 length: 14 residues. Germline trimming cut 8 bases from V and 2 bases from J; bases unmatched to any gene: 4. The germline CDR1 and CDR2 sequences are SGHAT and FQNNGV. CDR3: CASSGGPNTGELFF. The CDR3 nucleotides read TGTGCCAGCTCGGGAGGGCCAAACACCGGGGAGCTGTTTTTT. The full variable domain, in which reference TRBV11-2 and TRBJ2-2 provide the parts outside the CDR3, is EAGVAQSPRYKIIEKRQSVAFWCNPISGHATLYWYQQILGQGPKLLIQFQNNGVVDDSQLPKDRFSAERLKGVDSTLKIQPAKLEDSAVYLCASSGGPNTGELFFGEGSRLTVL.

The chain recombines TRBV27 with TRBJ2-3; the D gene is possibly TRBD2 (5 bases). The CDR3 has 15 amino acids. CDR1 MNHEY and CDR2 SMNVEV come from the germline V gene (reference sequence). V was trimmed by 3 bases and J by 3 bases, leaving 13 bases between them. Written as DNA, the CDR3 is TGTGCCAGCAGTTTTGGTGGGAGACGGACAGATACGCAGTATTTT. Amino acid sequence: CASSFGGRRTDTQYF.

This clone was seen just once. V and J are TRBV19 and TRBJ2-7; tentatively, D is TRBD2 (5 bases). V was pared by 4 bases and J by 5 bases, with 9 bases between. The CDR3 runs 12 residues. Germline lookup yields CDR1 LNHDA and CDR2 SQIVND (reference sequence). The CDR3 loop is CASSTPGNEQYF. The CDR3 bases are TGTGCCAGTAGTACTCCGGGGAACGAGCAGTACTTC.

This chain uses TRBV6-1 with TRBJ2-1; no clear D gene. The V gene lost 7 bases and the J gene lost 4 bases, with 14 bases spanning the gap. Germline V gives CDR1 MNHNS, CDR2 SASEGT. The CDR3 runs 14 residues. The CDR3 loop reads CASTRSELYNEQFF. The CDR3 bases are TGTGCCAGCACGAGGTCAGAGTTATACAATGAGCAGTTCTTC.

CDR3 sequence reads: CASRTNTDTQYF. The CDR3 coding sequence is TGTGCCAGCAGAACCAACACAGATACGCAGTATTTT. The chain has TRBV7-9 and TRBJ2-3; D is undetermined. Deletions cut 6 bases from V and 2 bases from J, with 6 bases between. The CDR3 length is 12 residues. Germline V gene data show CDR1 as SEHNR and CDR2 as FQNEAQ (reference sequence).

V is TRBV28 and J is TRBJ2-7, with TRBD2 matching over 7 bases. V gave up 4 bases and J gave up 4 bases; unmatched junction bases: 13. CDR1 MDHEN and CDR2 SYDVKM come from the germline V gene. The CDR3 spans 16 residues. CDR3 protein: CASSSLTGREVYEQYF. The CDR3 DNA follows: TGTGCCAGCAGTTCCTTAACGGGGAGGGAGGTTTACGAGCAGTACTTC.

The chain combines TRBV7-9 with TRBJ1-5, with a tentative D call TRBD1 (5 bases). V was shortened by 3 bases and J by 6 bases, with 18 bases between the two germline ends. From germline, CDR1 is SEHNR and CDR2 FQNEAQ (reference sequence). The CDR3 sequence is 16 residues long. This CDR3 is CASSFSQGGAGQPQHF. For the CDR3, the DNA is TGTGCCAGCAGCTTCTCGCAGGGTGGGGCGGGTCAGCCCCAGCATTTT. Together with reference TRBV7-9 and TRBJ1-5, the CDR3 gives the full variable domain: DTGVSQNPRHKITKRGQNVTFRCDPISEHNRLYWYRQTLGQGPEFLTYFQNEAQLEKSRLLSDRFSAERPKGSFSTLEIQRTEQGDSAMYLCASSFSQGGAGQPQHFGDGTRLSIL.

The chain couples TRBV9 to TRBJ2-1; 14 positions agree with TRBD2. Germline loops: CDR1 SGDLS, CDR2 YYNGEE. CDR3 length equals 17 residues. V gave up 7 bases and J gave up 2 bases; unmatched junction bases: 8. This CDR3 is CASGGTSGGSTYNEQFF. In nucleotides, the CDR3 is TGTGCCAGCGGCGGGACTAGCGGGGGATCTACCTACAATGAGCAGTTCTTC.

The chain links TRBV5-4 to TRBJ2-7, with no clear D. CDR1 SGHNT and CDR2 YYREEE come from the germline V gene (reference sequence). The CDR3 is 13 amino acids. Trimming removed 4 bases at V and 4 bases at J, with 12 bases between. CDR3 loop: CASSPGDGYEQYF. The CDR3 DNA is TGTGCCAGCAGCCCTGGGGATGGTTACGAGCAGTACTTC.

V is TRBV2 and J is TRBJ2-1; D is perhaps TRBD2 (5 bases). The germline gives CDR1 SNHLY, CDR2 FYNNEI. The CDR3 contains 15 residues. Trimming left V 2 bases short and J 8 bases short, with 16 bases between. The CDR3 region is CASSELRATEDEQFF. In nucleotides, the CDR3 is TGTGCCAGCAGTGAACTTAGGGCTACGGAGGATGAGCAGTTCTTC. The variable domain in full, completed from reference TRBV2 and TRBJ2-1, reads EPEVTQTPSHQVTQMGQEVILRCVPISNHLYFYWYRQILGQKVEFLVSFYNNEISEKSEIFDDQFSVERPDGSNFTLKIRSTKLEDSAMYFCASSELRATEDEQFFGPGTRLTVL.

The gene calls are TRBV6-6 and TRBJ2-1; TRBD1 might be the D (5 bases). With 6 bases removed from V and 10 bases from J, the gap between germline ends came to 10 bases. Germline CDR1 is MNHNY and CDR2 is SVGAGI (reference sequence). This CDR3 has 11 amino acids. The DNA for the CDR3 is TGTGCCAGCAGACTCAAGGGGGAGCAGTTCTTC. Amino acids: CASRLKGEQFF.

This chain links TRBV5-1 with TRBJ2-5; D perhaps matches TRBD1 (6 bases). V gave up 4 bases and J gave up 2 bases, with 15 bases separating them. From germline, CDR1 is SGHRS and CDR2 YFSETQ. The CDR3 totals 15 residues. The CDR3 reads CASSLLRRGQETQYF. In DNA form, the CDR3 reads TGCGCCAGCAGCCTCCTCCGCAGGGGTCAAGAGACCCAGTACTTC.

This chain connects TRBV13 to TRBJ2-5; D ambiguous. V lost 2 bases to trimming and J lost 5 bases, with 9 bases between them. Germline values: CDR1 PRHDT, CDR2 FYEKMQ (reference sequence). The CDR3 consists of 13 residues. In DNA form, the CDR3 reads TGTGCCAGCAGCTTATCGAGCGAGGAGACCCAGTACTTC. Amino acid sequence: CASSLSSEETQYF. The whole variable domain, filled in from reference TRBV13 and TRBJ2-5, reads AAGVIQSPRHLIKEKRETATLKCYPIPRHDTVYWYQQGPGQDPQFLISFYEKMQSDKGSIPDRFSAQQFSDYHSELNMSSLELGDSALYFCASSLSSEETQYFGPGTRLLVL.

The genes are TRBV19 and TRBJ1-3; no clear D. CDR1 and CDR2 from the germline V gene are LNHDA and SQIVND (reference sequence). This CDR3 is built from 11 residues. With 8 bases removed from V and 4 bases from J, the gap between germline ends came to 6 bases. The DNA for the CDR3 is TGTGCCAGTCATCGCGGAAACACCATATATTTT. It encodes CASHRGNTIYF.

The rearrangement uses TRBV7-9 and TRBJ2-5, with TRBD1 matching over 7 bases. V shed 3 bases, J shed 5 bases, and the junction held 9 bases outside the gene matches. CDR3 length equals 15 residues. Germline CDR1 and CDR2: SEHNR and FQNEAQ (reference sequence). The CDR3 region has the DNA TGTGCCAGCAGCTTGGGTCAGGGGGAACGGGAGACCCAGTACTTC. The encoded protein is CASSLGQGERETQYF.

This chain uses TRBV28 with TRBJ2-7; D not resolved. The germline V gene has CDR1 MDHEN and CDR2 SYDVKM. Trimming pared 7 bases from V and 5 bases from J, leaving 18 bases between. CDR3 size: 14 residues. In nucleotides, the CDR3 is TGTGCCAGCACCTTTAACTCGTTCGCGGACGAGCAGTACTTC. It specifies CASTFNSFADEQYF. Full variable domain (rest looked up from reference TRBV28 and TRBJ2-7): DVKVTQSSRYLVKRTGEKVFLECVQDMDHENMFWYRQDPGLGLRLIYFSYDVKMKEKGDIPEGYSVSREKKERFSLILESASTNQTSMYLCASTFNSFADEQYFGPGTRLTVT.

This chain joins TRBV28 and TRBJ1-1, with a tentative D call TRBD1 (6 bases). Between the trimmed V and J ends, which lost 0 bases and 4 bases, there was a span of 18 bases. Germline loops: CDR1 MDHEN, CDR2 SYDVKM. CDR3 length: 17 amino acids. The CDR3 protein is CASSLWTGVRGGTEAFF. The CDR3 bases are TGTGCCAGCAGTTTATGGACAGGAGTACGGGGCGGCACTGAAGCTTTCTTT.

This clone has just one count. The V and J genes are TRBV7-9 and TRBJ1-3; D might be TRBD1 (5 bases). The CDR3 has 15 amino acids. Germline V gene lookup returns CDR1 SEHNR and CDR2 FQNEAQ (reference sequence). With 7 bases removed from V and 0 bases from J, the gap between germline ends came to 13 bases. CDR3 sequence (DNA): TGTGCCAGCAAATTACCCGGGGGCTCTGGAAACACCATATATTTT. Protein: CASKLPGGSGNTIYF.

This clone was recorded once. The chain links TRBV20-1 to TRBJ2-1; D gene unclear. CDR3 size: 10 residues. V lost 5 bases and J lost 9, with 8 bases in between. Looked up from germline, CDR1 is DFQATT and CDR2 is SNEGSKA (reference sequence). In nucleotides, the CDR3 is TGCAGTGCTCCGACTCGTGAGCAGTTCTTC. It translates to CSAPTREQFF.

This chain uses TRBV13 with TRBJ2-5; D is unresolved. In germline, CDR1 is PRHDT, CDR2 FYEKMQ (reference sequence). V dropped 5 bases and J dropped 3 bases, with 13 bases sitting between them. This CDR3 is 14 amino acids long. The CDR3 reads CASSLRIREETQYF. Here the CDR3 DNA reads TGTGCCAGCAGCCTTAGGATTCGGGAAGAGACCCAGTACTTC.

The chain carries TRBV27 and TRBJ1-2; D remains unclear. CDR1 and CDR2 (germline): MNHEY, SMNVEV (reference sequence). V lost 5 bases, J lost 4 bases, and 14 bases lay in between. CDR3 length equals 14 residues. The CDR3 spells CASSPQGLIYGYTF. CDR3 bases: TGTGCCAGCAGTCCACAAGGCCTAATCTATGGCTACACCTTC.

The chain recombines TRBV6-5 with TRBJ2-7, with D hard to call. Trimming shortened V by 5 bases and J by 5 bases, and 13 bases separated the two germline ends. This CDR3 has 13 residues. The germline gives CDR1 MNHEY, CDR2 SVGAGI. CDR3 sequence (DNA): TGTGCCAGCAGTACGCTTCTCGTGGACGAGCAGTACTTC. Translating gives CASSTLLVDEQYF.

The chain recombines TRBV19 with TRBJ2-1; TRBD2 matches 10 bases. The V segment lost 0 bases and the J segment 7 bases; nucleotides outside the gene matches: 6. In germline, CDR1 is LNHDA, CDR2 SQIVND (reference sequence). The CDR3 length is 16 residues. The DNA of the CDR3 is TGTGCCAGTAGTATAGAGGGACTAGCGATGTATAATGAGCAGTTCTTC. It encodes CASSIEGLAMYNEQFF.

The rearrangement joins TRBV10-1 to TRBJ2-3; D is perhaps TRBD2 (5 bases). V was shortened by 0 bases and J by 5 bases, with 12 bases between the two germline ends. CDR3 length: 15 residues. The V gene's germline CDR1 is WNHNN and CDR2 SYGVQD (reference sequence). The CDR3 reads CASSESEADGDTQYF. As DNA, the CDR3 is TGCGCCAGCAGTGAGTCGGAGGCGGATGGAGATACGCAGTATTTT.

The chain combines TRBV29-1 with TRBJ2-6, with D uncertain. This CDR3 comprises 12 residues. V lost 2 bases and J lost 1, with 0 bases in between. Germline V gene sequence: CDR1 SQVTM, CDR2 ANQGSEA. The CDR3 DNA reads as TGCAGCGTTGAATCTGGGGCCAACGTCCTGACTTTC. This sequence encodes CSVESGANVLTF.

CDR3 in DNA: TGCAGCGTGGTGAGGGAGGGGACCTACGAGCAGTACTTC. It specifies CSVVREGTYEQYF. The chain combines TRBV29-1 with TRBJ2-7, with 7 nucleotides matching TRBD2. Germline loops: CDR1 SQVTM, CDR2 ANQGSEA. This CDR3 spans 13 amino acids. The junction had 7 bases not matched to a gene; V was cut back by 6 bases and J by 2 bases.

The rearrangement links TRBV9 to TRBJ2-7; TRBD2 matches 8 bases. CDR3 size: 15 residues. The junction had 6 bases not matched to a gene; V was cut back by 3 bases and J by 1 base. Germline loops: CDR1 SGDLS, CDR2 YYNGEE. Written as DNA, the CDR3 is TGTGCCAGCAGCGCCAGCGGGGGCACATCCTACGAGCAGTACTTC. Translation gives CASSASGGTSYEQYF. Variable domain in full (rest from reference TRBV9 and TRBJ2-7): DSGVTQTPKHLITATGQRVTLRCSPRSGDLSVYWYQQSLDQGLQFLIQYYNGEERAKGNILERFSAQQFPDLHSELNLSSLELGDSALYFCASSASGGTSYEQYFGPGTRLTVT.

This chain connects TRBV25-1 to TRBJ2-1; D call uncertain. Looked up from germline, CDR1 is MGHDK and CDR2 is SYGVNS. Trimming stripped 2 bases from V and 5 bases from J, with 4 bases between. The CDR3 is 12 residues long. The DNA of the CDR3 is TGTGCCAGCAGTGAAACCCACAATGAGCAGTTCTTC. Amino acid sequence: CASSETHNEQFF.